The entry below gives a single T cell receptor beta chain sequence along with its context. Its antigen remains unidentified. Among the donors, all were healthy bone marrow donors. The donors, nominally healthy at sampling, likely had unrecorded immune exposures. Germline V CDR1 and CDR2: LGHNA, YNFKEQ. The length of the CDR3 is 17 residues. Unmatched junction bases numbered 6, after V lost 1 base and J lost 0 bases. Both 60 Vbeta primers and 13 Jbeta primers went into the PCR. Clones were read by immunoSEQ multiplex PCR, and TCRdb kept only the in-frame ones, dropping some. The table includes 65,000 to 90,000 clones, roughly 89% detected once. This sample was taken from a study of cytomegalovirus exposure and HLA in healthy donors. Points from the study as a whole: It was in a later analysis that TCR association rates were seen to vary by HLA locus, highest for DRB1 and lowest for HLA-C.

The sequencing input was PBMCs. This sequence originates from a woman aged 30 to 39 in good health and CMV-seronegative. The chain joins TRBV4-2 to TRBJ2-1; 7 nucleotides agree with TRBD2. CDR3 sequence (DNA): TGTGCCAGCAGCCAAGGGCTAGCGGATTCCTCCTACAATGAGCAGTTCTTC. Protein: CASSQGLADSSYNEQFF.